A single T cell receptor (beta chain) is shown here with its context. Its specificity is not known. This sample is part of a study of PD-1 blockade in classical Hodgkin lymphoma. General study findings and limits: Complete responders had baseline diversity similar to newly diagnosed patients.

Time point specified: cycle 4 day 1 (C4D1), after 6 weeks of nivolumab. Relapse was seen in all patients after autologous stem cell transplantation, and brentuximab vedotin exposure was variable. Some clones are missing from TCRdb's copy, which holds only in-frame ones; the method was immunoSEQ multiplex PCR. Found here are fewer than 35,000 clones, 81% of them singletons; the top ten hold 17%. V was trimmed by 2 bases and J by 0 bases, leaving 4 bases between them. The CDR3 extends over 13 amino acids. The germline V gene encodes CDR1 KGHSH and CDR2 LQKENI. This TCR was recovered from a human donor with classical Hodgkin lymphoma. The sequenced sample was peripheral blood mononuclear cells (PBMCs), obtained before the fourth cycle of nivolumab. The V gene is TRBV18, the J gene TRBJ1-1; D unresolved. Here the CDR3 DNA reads TGTGCCAGCTCACCAGACCTGAACACTGAAGCTTTCTTT. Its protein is CASSPDLNTEAFF.